This record covers a single T cell receptor (beta chain). The sample originates from a study of Graves' ophthalmopathy and Graves' hyperthyroidism. Using RNA transcripts, the TCR beta CDR3 regions were amplified. Second-round multiplex PCR followed a first-round RT-PCR using HTBI primers. TCRdb re-called the multiplex PCR reads with MiXCR, one entry per CDR3 protein. The sample holds 620,000 or so distinct CDR3 sequences, 20% to 25% seen once. This CDR3 is built from 17 residues. Germline V gene lookup returns CDR1 MDHEN and CDR2 SYDVKM. The V end lost 5 bases, the J end lost 1 base, and 20 bases lay between the germline ends.

Sequencing was performed on peripheral blood. This clonotype originated in a young woman with stable Graves' hyperthyroidism. Some clones in this sample may be carry-over from other donors' samples. The V gene is TRBV28, the J gene TRBJ1-2; possibly TRBD1 for D (6 bases). The CDR3 here is CASSTLGPGQLNYGYTF. As DNA, the CDR3 is TGTGCCAGCAGTACCCTCGGCCCAGGACAGCTTAACTATGGCTACACCTTC.